This TCR beta chain was obtained from a study of Tregs in tolerant kidney transplant recipients. The assay was immunoSEQ multiplex PCR, and TCRdb's table has in-frame clones only and misses some. The table lists some 250,000 clones, about 80% of them singletons. V lost 4 bases and J lost 2; bases outside the gene matches: 9. In germline, CDR1 is SGDLS, CDR2 YYNGEE. The CDR3 extends over 16 amino acids. Findings and caveats of the study: The small number of patients limits these findings pending further validation.

In regard to this clone: What it binds is unknown.

The rearrangement links TRBV9 to TRBJ2-1; the match to TRBD1 covers 7 bases. The sequenced sample consisted of CD4+ T cells from blood. The TCR sequence derives from a human donor in good health. In DNA, the CDR3 is TGTGCCAGCAGCCGTCAACAGGGGAATCCCTACAATGAGCAGTTCTTC. It encodes CASSRQQGNPYNEQFF.